The 27 T cell receptor beta chains listed next were all sequenced from one sample in a study of blood T cells in healthy people across ages. A second about 7 to 12 cycle PCR used barcoded and J-beta primers. TCRdb itself ran the 5' RACE reads through MiXCR, one entry per CDR3 protein. Counted here are roughly 2 million distinct CDR3 sequences, around half occurring once; the ten biggest clones make up approximately 2.1%. The source material was blood. These receptors all stem from a woman in her 40s in good health.

In the case of this clonotype: At one end, the junction sequence differs from germline, possibly due to a read error. This chain links TRBV7-9 with TRBJ2-5; D not resolved. The CDR3 runs to 16 residues. Germline lookup yields CDR1 SEHNR and CDR2 FQNEAQ (reference sequence). The CDR3 loop reads CANSFLQANIQETQYF. The DNA for the CDR3 is TGTGCCAACAGCTTCCTCCAAGCCAACATCCAAGAGACCCAGTACTTC.

This chain joins TRBV9 and TRBJ2-1; 11 nucleotides line up with TRBD2. V was clipped by 0 bases and J by 4 bases; unmatched bases: 6. Germline V gene data show CDR1 as SGDLS and CDR2 as YYNGEE. CDR3 length: 17 amino acids. The DNA for the CDR3 is TGTGCCAGCAGCGTAGTGCCTAGCGGGGGGATGTACAATGAGCAGTTCTTC. Amino acid sequence: CASSVVPSGGMYNEQFF.

The chain employs TRBV6-5 and TRBJ1-2; maybe TRBD1 (6 bases). Between the trimmed V and J ends, which lost 7 bases and 1 base, there was a span of 16 bases. The V gene's germline CDR1 is MNHEY and CDR2 SVGAGI. This CDR3 has 15 amino acids. In DNA form, the CDR3 reads TGTGCCAGCAACGCCCACAGGGCCGATAACTATGGCTACACCTTC. Protein sequence: CASNAHRADNYGYTF.

The V call is TRBV11-1, the J call TRBJ2-1; D perhaps matches TRBD1 (6 bases). Per the germline V gene, CDR1 is SGHAT and CDR2 is FQDESV (reference sequence). V dropped 9 bases and J dropped 0 bases, with 9 bases sitting between them. The CDR3 totals 13 residues. The CDR3 sequence: CASRTDSYNEQFF. CDR3 nucleotides: TGTGCCAGTCGGACAGACTCCTACAATGAGCAGTTCTTC.

This chain uses TRBV20-1 with TRBJ2-6; D uncertain. Trimming left V 6 bases short and J 2 bases short, with 11 bases between. The CDR3 consists of 14 residues. Germline V gene sequence: CDR1 DFQATT, CDR2 SNEGSKA (reference sequence). Here the CDR3 DNA reads TGCAGTGCCGCAAACGGTGCTGGGGCCAACGTCCTGACTTTC. This translates into CSAANGAGANVLTF.

The V gene is TRBV27, the J gene TRBJ2-3; tentatively, D is TRBD2 (6 bases). The CDR3 is 14 residues long. Trimming shortened V by 3 bases and J by 7 bases, and 14 bases separated the two germline ends. The germline V gene encodes CDR1 MNHEY and CDR2 SMNVEV (reference sequence). In DNA form, the CDR3 reads TGTGCCAGCAGTTTTGCGGGGCGTACTCATACGCAGTATTTT. Residues: CASSFAGRTHTQYF.

The rearrangement uses TRBV7-9 and TRBJ1-4; tentatively, D is TRBD1 (6 bases). Trimming removed 3 bases at V and 7 bases at J, with 12 bases between. This CDR3 spans 14 amino acids. The germline CDR1 and CDR2 sequences are SEHNR and FQNEAQ (reference sequence). The CDR3 DNA is TGTGCCAGCAGCTTCACAGGGAGGGCTGAAAAACTGTTTTTT. It codes for CASSFTGRAEKLFF.

The chain couples TRBV24-1 to TRBJ2-4, with a weak D call TRBD1 (5 bases). The germline V gene has CDR1 KGHDR and CDR2 SFDVKD. V was cut by 9 bases and J by 0 bases, with 8 bases left in between. This CDR3 is built from 13 residues. CDR3 sequence (DNA): TGTGCCACCCTCCAGGGAGCCAAAAACATTCAGTACTTC. It specifies CATLQGAKNIQYF.

A few counts support this clonotype. This chain uses TRBV4-3 with TRBJ2-7; a possible D gene is TRBD1 (6 bases). This CDR3 contains 15 residues. The germline CDR1 and CDR2 sequences are LGHNA and YSLEER. Trimming cost V 1 base and J 4 bases, with 14 bases left between them. CDR3 sequence reads: CASSQGYRVGYEQYF. Here the CDR3 DNA reads TGCGCCAGCAGCCAAGGGTACAGGGTAGGTTACGAGCAGTACTTC.

The chain carries TRBV20-1 and TRBJ2-1; 9 bases line up with TRBD2. After removal of 5 bases from V and 7 bases from J, the junction contained 12 bases not matched to a gene. The CDR3 has 15 residues. CDR1 and CDR2 from the germline V gene are DFQATT and SNEGSKA (reference sequence). CDR3 sequence reads: CSAGPVAGAWNEQFF. The CDR3 nucleotides read TGCAGTGCTGGGCCCGTAGCGGGGGCTTGGAATGAGCAGTTCTTC.

The chain links TRBV6-5 to TRBJ2-5; 13 positions match TRBD2. Germline V gene data show CDR1 as MNHEY and CDR2 as SVGAGI. V dropped 2 bases and J dropped 4; count of bases not matched to a gene: 13. The CDR3 totals 19 residues. The CDR3 loop reads CASSYEGGLAGFGRETQYF. CDR3 sequence (DNA): TGTGCCAGCAGTTACGAGGGGGGACTAGCGGGGTTCGGAAGAGAGACCCAGTACTTC.

This chain links TRBV6-6 with TRBJ1-2, with 7 bases matching TRBD1. Looked up from germline, CDR1 is MNHNY and CDR2 is SVGAGI (reference sequence). This CDR3 has 14 residues. The ends lost 4 bases at V and 8 bases at J; junction bases unmatched: 10. The CDR3 loop is CASSWGQTPVGYTF. The CDR3 DNA sequence: TGTGCCAGCAGTTGGGGACAGACTCCTGTGGGCTACACCTTC.

This clonotype has a single count. This sequence joins TRBV27 and TRBJ2-7; TRBD1 agrees at 7 bases. CDR3 length: 15 residues. From germline, CDR1 is MNHEY and CDR2 SMNVEV (reference sequence). After removal of 6 bases from V and 1 base from J, the junction contained 9 bases not matched to a gene. The CDR3: CASRLTGEKSYEQYF. The DNA for the CDR3 is TGTGCCAGCAGACTAACAGGGGAAAAATCCTACGAGCAGTACTTC.

The genes are TRBV19 and TRBJ2-3; 12 positions match TRBD2. This CDR3 contains 15 residues. Germline CDR1 and CDR2: LNHDA and SQIVND (reference sequence). V dropped 10 bases and J dropped 3; count of bases not matched to a gene: 8. CDR3 in amino acids: CATGTSGGFTDTQYF. The CDR3 region has the DNA TGTGCCACCGGAACTAGCGGGGGGTTTACAGATACGCAGTATTTT.

The V call is TRBV15, the J call TRBJ2-1, with D possibly being TRBD1 or TRBD2 (5 bases each). The CDR3 totals 16 residues. Germline-derived CDR1 and CDR2 are LNHNV and YYDKDF (reference sequence). Between the trimmed V and J ends, which lost 4 bases and 4 bases, there was a span of 17 bases. CDR3 sequence reads: CATSKDGAGWYNEQFF. CDR3 in DNA: TGTGCCACCAGCAAAGACGGGGCAGGGTGGTACAATGAGCAGTTCTTC.

The chain couples TRBV20-1 to TRBJ1-2; D unclear. V dropped 5 bases and J dropped 3 bases, with 16 bases sitting between them. The length of the CDR3 is 14 residues. CDR1 is DFQATT and CDR2 is SNEGSKA in the germline V gene (reference sequence). The CDR3 sequence is CSARGDRADYGYTF. The CDR3 nucleotides are TGCAGTGCTCGAGGTGACCGGGCGGACTATGGCTACACCTTC.

This clonotype was recorded many times. The J gene is TRBJ2-6, the V gene TRBV7-2; tentative D call: TRBD2 (7 bases). The CDR3 runs 17 residues. The germline V gene encodes CDR1 SGHTA and CDR2 FQGNSA. V shed 1 base and J shed 1 base, with 11 bases lying between them. The CDR3 sequence: CASSLGGGVSGANVLTF. The DNA for the CDR3 is TGTGCCAGCAGCTTAGGCGGGGGCGTGTCTGGGGCCAACGTCCTGACTTTC.

This clonotype was detected only a few times. The chain combines TRBV20-1 with TRBJ2-7; D unclear. The DNA matches TRBJ2-5 better at its end, which makes the J call doubtful. CDR1 and CDR2 (germline): DFQATT, SNEGSKA (reference sequence). The CDR3 consists of 14 residues. The CDR3 nucleotides are TGCAGTGCTAGAGATTACGGATCCATTGGGACCCAGTACTTC. Translating gives CSARDYGSIGTQYF.

The chain employs TRBV7-9 and TRBJ2-7; no clear D. Germline CDR1 and CDR2: SEHNR and FQNEAQ (reference sequence). Trimming removed 2 bases at V and 3 bases at J, with 14 bases between. This CDR3 is built from 15 residues. CDR3 sequence: CASSLTASRIYEQYF. CDR3 in DNA: TGTGCCAGCAGCTTAACGGCCAGTCGGATCTACGAGCAGTACTTC. The entire variable domain, with the rest obtained from reference TRBV7-9 and TRBJ2-7, is as follows: DTGVSQNPRHKITKRGQNVTFRCDPISEHNRLYWYRQTLGQGPEFLTYFQNEAQLEKSRLLSDRFSAERPKGSFSTLEIQRTEQGDSAMYLCASSLTASRIYEQYFGPGTRLTVT.

The V call is TRBV7-2, the J call TRBJ2-5; unclear D gene. The CDR3 spans 14 residues. CDR1 and CDR2 (germline): SGHTA, FQGNSA. V lost 2 bases and J lost 2, with 9 bases in between. The CDR3 region has the DNA TGTGCCAGCAGCTTAAGTCGGCCGCAAGAGACCCAGTACTTC. It codes for CASSLSRPQETQYF.

The table lists this clonotype with a few counts. The CDR3 nucleotides read TGTGCCAGTCTGGGGACTAGCGGGGGAAAGACCCAGTACTTC. Encoded protein: CASLGTSGGKTQYF. This chain uses TRBV6-6 with TRBJ2-5; TRBD2 aligns across 14 bases. CDR3 length equals 14 residues. The V and J ends lost 9 bases and 6 bases, in that order; junction bases with no gene match: 6. Germline V lookup: CDR1 MNHNY, CDR2 SVGAGI (reference sequence).

There are a few counts of this clonotype. The chain recombines TRBV9 with TRBJ1-5, with D possibly TRBD1 on 5 matching bases. Germline CDR1 and CDR2: SGDLS and YYNGEE. The CDR3 sequence is 13 residues long. Trimming removed 0 bases at V and 6 bases at J, with 7 bases between. The CDR3 region has the DNA TGTGCCAGCAGCGTAGGGGGGTTTCAGCCCCAGCATTTT. Its translation: CASSVGGFQPQHF. The whole variable domain, remainder taken from reference TRBV9 and TRBJ1-5, is DSGVTQTPKHLITATGQRVTLRCSPRSGDLSVYWYQQSLDQGLQFLIQYYNGEERAKGNILERFSAQQFPDLHSELNLSSLELGDSALYFCASSVGGFQPQHFGDGTRLSIL.

This clonotype has just one count. The gene calls are TRBV5-1 and TRBJ1-6; 9 bases fit TRBD1. Looked up from germline, CDR1 is SGHRS and CDR2 is YFSETQ. The V and J ends lost 4 bases and 8 bases, in that order; junction bases with no gene match: 10. CDR3 length equals 16 residues. The CDR3 DNA sequence: TGCGCCAGCAGCAGAGGAGGGACAGGGACAGATTCACCCCTCCACTTT. Its protein is CASSRGGTGTDSPLHF.

This chain connects TRBV9 to TRBJ2-5; 9 bases are shared with TRBD2. Trimming removed 7 bases from V and 2 bases from J; junction bases left unmatched: 3. Germline V CDR1 and CDR2: SGDLS, YYNGEE. This CDR3 has 13 amino acids. CDR3 sequence (DNA): TGTGCCAGCGCTAGCGGGGATCAAGAGACCCAGTACTTC. Its protein is CASASGDQETQYF.

The V and J genes are TRBV6-1 and TRBJ1-2; TRBD1 matches at 7 bases. The CDR3 extends over 14 amino acids. CDR1 is MNHNS and CDR2 is SASEGT in the germline V gene. The V segment lost 10 bases and the J segment 7 bases; nucleotides outside the gene matches: 15. In DNA, the CDR3 is TGTGCCACCTTCCCCAGGGGGAGAGAAGGTGGCTACACCTTC. Its protein product is CATFPRGREGGYTF.

This clonotype was detected a few times. The V gene is TRBV20-1, the J gene TRBJ2-7, with D possibly TRBD2 on 5 matching bases. Trimming stripped 0 bases from V and 2 bases from J, with 11 bases between. The CDR3 totals 14 residues. The V gene's germline CDR1 is DFQATT and CDR2 SNEGSKA (reference sequence). In DNA form, the CDR3 reads TGCAGTGCTAGAGATCTCGGGGTACCCTACGAGCAGTACTTC. It translates to CSARDLGVPYEQYF.

The rearrangement links TRBV20-1 to TRBJ2-3; 11 nucleotides line up with TRBD2. Germline loops: CDR1 DFQATT, CDR2 SNEGSKA (reference sequence). The CDR3 length is 12 residues. For the CDR3, the DNA is TGCAGGGTTAGCGGGGGGGCGGATACGCAGTATTTT. Its protein product is CRVSGGADTQYF.